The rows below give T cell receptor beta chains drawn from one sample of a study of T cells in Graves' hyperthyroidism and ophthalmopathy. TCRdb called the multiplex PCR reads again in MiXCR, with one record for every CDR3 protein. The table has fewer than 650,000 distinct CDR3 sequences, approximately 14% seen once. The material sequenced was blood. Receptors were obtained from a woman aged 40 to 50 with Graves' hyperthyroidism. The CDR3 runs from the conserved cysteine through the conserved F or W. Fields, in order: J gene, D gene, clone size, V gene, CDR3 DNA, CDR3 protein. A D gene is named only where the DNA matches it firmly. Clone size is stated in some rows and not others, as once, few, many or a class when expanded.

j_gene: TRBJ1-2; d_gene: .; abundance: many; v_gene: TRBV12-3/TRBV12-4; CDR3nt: TGTGCCAGCAGTTTCGAGGGCTATGGCTACACCTTC; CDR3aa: CASSFEGYGYTF
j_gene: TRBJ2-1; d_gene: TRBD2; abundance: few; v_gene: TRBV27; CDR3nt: TGTGCCAGCAGTTTGACCATAGCGGGAGTGTATGAGCAGTTCTTC; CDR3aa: CASSLTIAGVYEQFF
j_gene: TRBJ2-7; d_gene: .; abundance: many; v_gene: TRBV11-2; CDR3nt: TGTGCCAGCACCCTCCGGGACGGCCCCTACGAGCAGTACTTC; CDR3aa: CASTLRDGPYEQYF
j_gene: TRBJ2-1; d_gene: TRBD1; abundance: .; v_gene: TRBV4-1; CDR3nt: TGCGCCAGCAGCCAAGAGGCGCCGGACAGGGGGTATTACAATGAGCAGTTCTTC; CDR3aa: CASSQEAPDRGYYNEQFF
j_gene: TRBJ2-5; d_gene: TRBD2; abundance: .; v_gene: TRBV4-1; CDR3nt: TGCGCCAGCAGCCAAGACGGACTAGCGGGAGTATCGGAGACCCAGTACTTC; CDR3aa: CASSQDGLAGVSETQYF
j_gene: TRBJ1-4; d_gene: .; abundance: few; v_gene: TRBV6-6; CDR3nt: TGTGCCAGCAGTTACGCAGGGACGGCTAATGAAAAACTGTTTTTT; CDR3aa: CASSYAGTANEKLFF
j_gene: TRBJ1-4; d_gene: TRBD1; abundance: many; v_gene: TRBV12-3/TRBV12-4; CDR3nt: TGTGCCAGCAAGGACAGGGTGACTAATGAAAAACTGTTTTTT; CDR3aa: CASKDRVTNEKLFF
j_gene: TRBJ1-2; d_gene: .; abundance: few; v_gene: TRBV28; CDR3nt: TGTGCCAGCAGTCGATCCGGGACGGCCAGCGACTACACCTTC; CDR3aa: CASSRSGTASDYTF
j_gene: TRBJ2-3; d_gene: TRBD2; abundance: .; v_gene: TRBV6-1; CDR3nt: TGTGGCAGTGGCCAGATGAGCGGGACCACAGATACGCAGTATTTT; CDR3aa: CGSGQMSGTTDTQYF
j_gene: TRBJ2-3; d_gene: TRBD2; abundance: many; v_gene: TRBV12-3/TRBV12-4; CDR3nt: TGTGCCAGCAGATTAGCGGGATTGAGCACAGATACGCAGTATTTT; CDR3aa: CASRLAGLSTDTQYF
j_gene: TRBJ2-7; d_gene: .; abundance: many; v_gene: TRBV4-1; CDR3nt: TGCGCCAGCAGCCAAGCCATCTCCTTTAAGCCTTACGAGCAGTACTTC; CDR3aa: CASSQAISFKPYEQYF
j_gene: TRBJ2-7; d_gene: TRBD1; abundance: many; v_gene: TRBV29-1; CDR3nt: TGCAGCGTTGGGGACAGGCGTTCACTTGCCTACGAGCAGTACTTC; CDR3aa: CSVGDRRSLAYEQYF
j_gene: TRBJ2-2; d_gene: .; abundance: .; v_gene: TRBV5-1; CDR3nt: TGCGCCAGCAGCATTGTTTCAGGGGGGGACACCGGGGAGCTGTTTTTT; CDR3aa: CASSIVSGGDTGELFF
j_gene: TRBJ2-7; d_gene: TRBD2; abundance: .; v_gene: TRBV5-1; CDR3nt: TGCGCCAGCAGCTTGGACGGGAGGGCCTCGGTTCGTTACGAGCAGTACTTC; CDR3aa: CASSLDGRASVRYEQYF
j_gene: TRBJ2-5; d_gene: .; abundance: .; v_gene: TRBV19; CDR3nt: TGTGCCAGTAGTCCTTCGGGCTTGGGAGAGACCCAGTACTTC; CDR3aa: CASSPSGLGETQYF
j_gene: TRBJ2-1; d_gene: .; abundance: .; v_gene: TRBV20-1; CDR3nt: TGCAGTGCTAGAAAGGCGGATTTATACAATGAGCAGTTCTTC; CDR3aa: CSARKADLYNEQFF
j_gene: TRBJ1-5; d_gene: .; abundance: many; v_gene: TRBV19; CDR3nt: TGTGCCAGTAGTATGAGGGCGAATCAGCCCCAGCATTTT; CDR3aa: CASSMRANQPQHF
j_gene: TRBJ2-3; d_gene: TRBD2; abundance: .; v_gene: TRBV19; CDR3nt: TGTGCCGCTAGCGGAAGCACAGATACGCAGTATTTT; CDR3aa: CAASGSTDTQYF
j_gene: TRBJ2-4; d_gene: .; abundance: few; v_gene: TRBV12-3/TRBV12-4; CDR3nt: TGTGCCAGCAACTCCGTGGGGAAGGGAGCCAAAAACATTCAGTACTTC; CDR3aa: CASNSVGKGAKNIQYF
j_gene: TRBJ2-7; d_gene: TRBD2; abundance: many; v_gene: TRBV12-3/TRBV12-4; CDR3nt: TGTGCCAGCAGTGGAAGCGGGAGCCTCTCCTACGAGCAGTACTTC; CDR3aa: CASSGSGSLSYEQYF
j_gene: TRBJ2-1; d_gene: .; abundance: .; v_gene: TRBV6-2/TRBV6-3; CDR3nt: TGTGCCAGCAGTTATATTAGCCCCTACAATGAGCAGTTCTTC; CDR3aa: CASSYISPYNEQFF
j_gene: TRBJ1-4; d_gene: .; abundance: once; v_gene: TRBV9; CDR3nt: TGTGCCAGCAGCGGAGGGACCGGGGGCCCTAATGAAAAACTGTTTTTT; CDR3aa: CASSGGTGGPNEKLFF
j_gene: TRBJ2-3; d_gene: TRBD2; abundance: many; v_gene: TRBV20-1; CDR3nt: TGCAGTGCTAGAGAAGCGGGAAGGGCAGATACGCAGTATTTT; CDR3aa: CSAREAGRADTQYF
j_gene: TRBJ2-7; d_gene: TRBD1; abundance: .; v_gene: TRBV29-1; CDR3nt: TGCAGCGCACAGGGGGCGTACGAGCAGTACTTC; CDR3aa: CSAQGAYEQYF
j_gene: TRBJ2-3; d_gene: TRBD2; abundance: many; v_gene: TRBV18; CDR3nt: TGTGCCAGCTCACCACGGCGGGAGACAGATACGCAGTATTTT; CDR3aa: CASSPRRETDTQYF
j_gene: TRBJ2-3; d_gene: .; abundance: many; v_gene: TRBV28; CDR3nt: TGTGCCAGCAGACCTACCACCGGGACACGAGGCACAGATACGCAGTATTTT; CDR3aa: CASRPTTGTRGTDTQYF
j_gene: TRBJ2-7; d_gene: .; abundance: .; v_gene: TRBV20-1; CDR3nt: TGCAGTGCCCGTATGCGGAGCTCCTACGAGCAGTACTTC; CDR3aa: CSARMRSSYEQYF
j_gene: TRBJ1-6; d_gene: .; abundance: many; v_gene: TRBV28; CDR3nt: TGTGCCAGCAGCCCTCGACAGGCCCCGGGATTAGCACCCCTCCACTTT; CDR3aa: CASSPRQAPGLAPLHF
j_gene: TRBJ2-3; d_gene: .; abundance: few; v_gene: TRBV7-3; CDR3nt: TGTGCCAGCAGCTTAAATCCGGATCGGCCAGATACGCAGTATTTT; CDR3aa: CASSLNPDRPDTQYF
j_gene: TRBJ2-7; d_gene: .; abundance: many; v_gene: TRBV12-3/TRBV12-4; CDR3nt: TGTGCCAGCAAGCAGGAGAGTTACGAGCAGTACTTC; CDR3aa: CASKQESYEQYF
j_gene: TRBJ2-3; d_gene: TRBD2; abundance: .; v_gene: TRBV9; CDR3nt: TGTGCCAGCAGCGTAGATGGCGGGAGGGGAGATACGCAGTATTTT; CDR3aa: CASSVDGGRGDTQYF
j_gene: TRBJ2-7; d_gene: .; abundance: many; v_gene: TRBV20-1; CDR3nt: TGCAGTGCTTTATCTAGCGAGCAGACGACCTACGAGCAGTACTTC; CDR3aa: CSALSSEQTTYEQYF
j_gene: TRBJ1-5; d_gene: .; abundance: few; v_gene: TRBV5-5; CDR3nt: TGTGCCAGCAGCAAAGGGACCAGCGGGGGCAATCAGCCCCAGCATTTT; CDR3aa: CASSKGTSGGNQPQHF
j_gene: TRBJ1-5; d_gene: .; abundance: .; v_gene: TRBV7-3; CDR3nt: TGTGCCAGGACTGGGGTCTACACCGGGCCAAATAGCAATCAGCCCCAGCATTTT; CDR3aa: CARTGVYTGPNSNQPQHF
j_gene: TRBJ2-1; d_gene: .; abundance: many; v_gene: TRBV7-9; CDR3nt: TGTGCCAGCAGTTTGCTCTCCTCAGCTAACAATGAGCAGTTCTTC; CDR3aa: CASSLLSSANNEQFF
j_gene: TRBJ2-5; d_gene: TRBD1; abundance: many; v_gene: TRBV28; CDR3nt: TGTGCCAGCAGTGGGGCAGGGGGTTATCAAGAGACCCAGTACTTC; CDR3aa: CASSGAGGYQETQYF
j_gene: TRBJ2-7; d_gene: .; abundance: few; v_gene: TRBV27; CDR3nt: TGTGCCAGCCACCCCCTAGGCGGGCGCTACGAGCAGTACTTC; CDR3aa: CASHPLGGRYEQYF
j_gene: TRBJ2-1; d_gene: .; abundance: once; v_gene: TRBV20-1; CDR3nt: TGCAGTGTCGAGTGGCCTTACAATGAGCAGTTCTTC; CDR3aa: CSVEWPYNEQFF
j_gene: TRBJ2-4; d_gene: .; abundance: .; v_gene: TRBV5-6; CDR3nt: TGTGCCAGCAGCTTCAGGACAGTACTAGCCAAAAACATTCAGTACTTC; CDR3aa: CASSFRTVLAKNIQYF
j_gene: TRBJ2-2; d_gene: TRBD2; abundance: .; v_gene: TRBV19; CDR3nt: TGTGCCAGTAGTGCCCTAGCGGGAGGTTACACCGGGGAGCTGTTTTTT; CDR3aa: CASSALAGGYTGELFF
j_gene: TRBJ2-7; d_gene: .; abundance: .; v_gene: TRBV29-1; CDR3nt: TGCAGCGTCCGGGCGGACAGTTGGGGGGACGAGCAGTACTTC; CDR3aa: CSVRADSWGDEQYF
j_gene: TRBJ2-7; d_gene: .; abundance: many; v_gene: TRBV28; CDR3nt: TGTGCCAGCAGTTCCTCCCAAAACGAGCAGTACTTC; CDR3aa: CASSSSQNEQYF
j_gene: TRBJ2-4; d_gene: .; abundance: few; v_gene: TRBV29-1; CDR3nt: TGCAGCATAGCCAAGGCTCCCGACATTCAGTACTTC; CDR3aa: CSIAKAPDIQYF
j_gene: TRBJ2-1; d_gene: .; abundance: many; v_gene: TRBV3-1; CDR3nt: TGTGCCAGCAGCCAAGATTACGGGTACAATGAGCAGTTCTTC; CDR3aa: CASSQDYGYNEQFF
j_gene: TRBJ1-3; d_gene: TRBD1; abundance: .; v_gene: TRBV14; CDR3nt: TGTGCCAGCAGCCAATTAGGAAGGGGGCTACTTGGAAACACCATATATTTT; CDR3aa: CASSQLGRGLLGNTIYF
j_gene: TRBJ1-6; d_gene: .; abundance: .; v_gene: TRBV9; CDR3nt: TGTGCCAGCAGCGTGATGGGGGGAGATTCACCCCTCCACTTT; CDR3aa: CASSVMGGDSPLHF
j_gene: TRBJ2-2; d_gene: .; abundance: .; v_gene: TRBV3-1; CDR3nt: TGTGTCAGCAGCCAAGGTGGAAAACGGTCCGGGGAGCTGTTTTTT; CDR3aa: CVSSQGGKRSGELFF
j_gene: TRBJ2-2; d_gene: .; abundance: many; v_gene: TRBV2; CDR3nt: TGTGCCAGCAGGGTCGACAGAAGCACCGGGGAGCTGTTTTTT; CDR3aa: CASRVDRSTGELFF